This passage covers 27 T cell receptor beta chains from one sample sequenced in a study of blood T cell repertoires in COVID-19. Libraries were prepared by immunoSEQ multiplex PCR; TCRdb keeps only in-frame clonotypes and omits some of them. The table has more than 200,000 clones, roughly 89% seen once. Sequences were obtained from PBMCs or T cells enriched from blood (not recorded which). The receptors shown here come from a woman aged 30 to 39 with acute COVID-19.

This chain links TRBV4-3 with TRBJ1-2, with 7 bases lining up with TRBD1. The CDR3 is 16 residues long. The V gene end was trimmed by 0 bases and the J gene end by 6 bases; junction bases not matched to a gene: 10. Looked up from germline, CDR1 is LGHNA and CDR2 is YSLEER. The CDR3: CASSQEGDSPENGYTF. The CDR3 nucleotides are TGCGCCAGCAGCCAAGAAGGGGACAGTCCAGAGAATGGCTACACCTTC.

This sequence joins TRBV6-6 and TRBJ1-1; D call uncertain. Trimming left V 6 bases short and J 2 bases short, with 13 bases between. The CDR3 spans 14 residues. From germline, CDR1 is MNHNY and CDR2 SVGAGI (reference sequence). The CDR3 is CASSLFGHNTEAFF. The DNA for the CDR3 is TGTGCCAGCAGCTTATTTGGGCATAACACTGAAGCTTTCTTT.

The chain links TRBV12-3 or TRBV12-4 to TRBJ2-7; D possibly corresponds to TRBD1 (6 bases). The CDR3 totals 12 residues. V was clipped by 6 bases and J by 6 bases, with 12 bases between them. CDR3 sequence (DNA): TGTGCCAGCAGCACCACAGGGCTCGAGCAGTACTTC. This encodes CASSTTGLEQYF.

The rearrangement uses TRBV7-6 and TRBJ2-5, with D tentatively TRBD2 (5 bases). The germline CDR1 and CDR2 sequences are SGHVS and FNYEAQ. This CDR3 is 15 amino acids long. V gave up 6 bases and J gave up 0 bases, with 14 bases separating them. The CDR3 region has the DNA TGTGCCAGCAGACTAGAAATCAGCCACCAAGAGACCCAGTACTTC. Its translation is CASRLEISHQETQYF.

The chain employs TRBV5-1 and TRBJ1-1, with D perhaps TRBD1 (5 bases). The CDR3 is made up of 14 amino acids. CDR1 and CDR2 from the germline V gene are SGHRS and YFSETQ. Trimming left V 2 bases short and J 1 base short, with 9 bases between. The CDR3: CASSFPGPNTEAFF. The CDR3 DNA sequence: TGCGCCAGCAGCTTCCCAGGGCCGAACACTGAAGCTTTCTTT.

V and J are TRBV7-9 and TRBJ2-1; the match to TRBD2 covers 7 bases. Losses at the gene ends were 1 base for V and 8 bases for J; bases not matched to a gene: 11. Germline V gene lookup returns CDR1 SEHNR and CDR2 FQNEAQ (reference sequence). The CDR3 is 16 amino acids. The chain's CDR3 is CASSLGRSGEVDEQFF. The DNA for the CDR3 is TGTGCCAGCAGCTTAGGTCGGAGCGGGGAGGTCGATGAGCAGTTCTTC.

The rearrangement links TRBV2 to TRBJ1-2; the match to TRBD1 covers 7 bases. V shed 3 bases and J 4 bases; nucleotides not matched to a gene: 5. This CDR3 is built from 14 residues. Germline assignment: CDR1 SNHLY and CDR2 FYNNEI. CDR3 DNA sequence: TGTGCCAGCAGTGATGAGGGGGCAATCTATGGCTACACCTTC. Protein sequence: CASSDEGAIYGYTF.

This chain links TRBV6-5 with TRBJ2-2, with D perhaps TRBD2 (6 bases). There are 14 residues in the CDR3. Germline CDR1 MNHEY, CDR2 SVGAGI. Between the trimmed V and J ends, which lost 6 bases and 5 bases, there was a span of 13 bases. The CDR3 reads CASRNNGGTGELFF. The CDR3, as DNA: TGTGCCAGCAGGAACAATGGGGGGACCGGGGAGCTGTTTTTT.

The J gene is TRBJ1-4, the V gene TRBV4-1, with TRBD1 as a possible D gene (6 bases). The CDR3 runs 13 residues. Germline CDR1 MGHRA, CDR2 YSYEKL. Trimming took off 0 bases at V and 8 bases at J, with 7 bases between the two ends. The CDR3 region has the DNA TGCGCCAGCAGCCAAGAAGGACAGGAAAAACTGTTTTTT. Protein product: CASSQEGQEKLFF.

This clone was recorded only once. The rearrangement uses TRBV5-8 and TRBJ1-2, with 12 bases identical to TRBD1. Germline V gene lookup returns CDR1 SGHTS and CDR2 YDEGEE. The CDR3 sequence is 16 residues long. Trimming took 2 bases from V and 8 from J; bases not matched to a gene: 10. CDR3: CASSLVWGQGAEGYTF. CDR3 in DNA: TGTGCCAGCAGCTTAGTCTGGGGACAGGGGGCCGAGGGCTACACCTTC.

The rearrangement uses TRBV30 and TRBJ2-6; 8 positions match TRBD2. Germline values: CDR1 GTSNPN, CDR2 SVGIG (reference sequence). The CDR3 totals 19 residues. After removal of 0 bases from V and 0 bases from J, the junction contained 10 bases not matched to a gene. The CDR3 protein is CAWSVAGVVGPSGANVLTF. CDR3 nucleotide sequence: TGTGCCTGGAGTGTAGCGGGGGTAGTGGGGCCCTCTGGGGCCAACGTCCTGACTTTC. Together with reference TRBV30 and TRBJ2-6, the CDR3 gives the full variable domain: SQTIHQWPATLVQPVGSPLSLECTVEGTSNPNLYWYRQAAGRGLQLLFYSVGIGQISSEVPQNLSASRPQDRQFILSSKKLLLSDSGFYLCAWSVAGVVGPSGANVLTFGAGSRLTVL.

The V call is TRBV28, the J call TRBJ1-1, with 7 bases aligning to TRBD1. This CDR3 is built from 16 residues. J lost 1 base, V lost 4 bases, and 9 bases had no gene match. CDR1 and CDR2 (germline): MDHEN, SYDVKM. The CDR3 coding sequence is TGTGCCAGCAGTTATCAGGGGGTCTCGGGGAACACTGAAGCTTTCTTT. It is translated as CASSYQGVSGNTEAFF.

The rearrangement links TRBV3-1 (or the pseudogene TRBV3-2) to TRBJ2-1; 7 positions match TRBD2. CDR3 length: 15 residues. From germline, CDR1 is LGHDT and CDR2 YNNKEL (reference sequence). With 2 bases clipped from V and 5 bases from J, the junction kept 6 bases outside the gene matches. This chain's CDR3 is CASSQFREAHNEQFF. The CDR3 DNA reads TGTGCCAGCAGCCAATTCCGGGAGGCCCACAATGAGCAGTTCTTC.

V and J are TRBV5-4 and TRBJ1-2; the match to TRBD1 covers 9 bases. CDR1 and CDR2 (germline): SGHNT, YYREEE (reference sequence). The CDR3 has 14 amino acids. V gave up 4 bases and J gave up 3 bases; unmatched junction bases: 4. The CDR3 nucleotides read TGTGCCAGCAGCAGGACAGGGGACTACTATGGCTACACCTTC. This gives the protein CASSRTGDYYGYTF.

The V and J genes are TRBV4-3 and TRBJ2-5, with TRBD1 identical over 11 bases. The germline V gene encodes CDR1 LGHNA and CDR2 YSLEER. CDR3 length: 16 amino acids. With V trimmed by 0 bases and J by 1 base, 1 base remained unmatched. The CDR3 sequence: CASSQDGTGGQETQYF. The CDR3 bases are TGCGCCAGCAGCCAAGATGGGACAGGGGGCCAAGAGACCCAGTACTTC.

The chain joins TRBV3-1 (or the pseudogene TRBV3-2) to TRBJ1-5; D not certain. This CDR3 has 14 amino acids. The germline CDR1 and CDR2 sequences are LGHDT and YNNKEL (reference sequence). Trimming took off 4 bases at V and 1 base at J, with 8 bases between the two ends. CDR3 in amino acids: CASSPLASNQPQHF. CDR3 DNA sequence: TGTGCCAGCAGCCCCCTGGCAAGCAATCAGCCCCAGCATTTT.

The V and J genes are TRBV11-2 and TRBJ2-1, with TRBD1 as a possible D gene (5 bases). Per the germline V gene, CDR1 is SGHAT and CDR2 is FQNNGV. This CDR3 contains 15 residues. The germline V and J ends were trimmed by 2 bases and 2 bases, with 10 bases remaining between them. CDR3 in amino acids: CASSLLAGPYNEQFF. The CDR3 DNA reads TGTGCCAGCAGCTTATTGGCAGGGCCCTACAATGAGCAGTTCTTC.

This chain uses TRBV5-1 with TRBJ2-4, with D uncertain. This CDR3 has 13 amino acids. The V and J ends lost 4 bases and 11 bases respectively, with 16 bases between them. Germline V gives CDR1 SGHRS, CDR2 YFSETQ. The CDR3 is CASSPPDTTLQYF. DNA for the CDR3: TGCGCCAGCAGCCCGCCCGACACCACGCTTCAGTACTTC.

The chain couples TRBV4-1 to TRBJ2-3; 10 bases agree with TRBD2. Losses at the gene ends were 4 bases for V and 2 bases for J; bases not matched to a gene: 6. Germline assignment: CDR1 MGHRA and CDR2 YSYEKL. This CDR3 is built from 16 residues. The CDR3 bases are TGCGCCAGCAGCCGGGCACTAGCGGGGACCACAGATACGCAGTATTTT. Translation: CASSRALAGTTDTQYF.

About this clone: Other DNA sequences in this sample translate to the same CDR3. The chain is built from TRBV3-1 (or the pseudogene TRBV3-2) and TRBJ1-2, with 9 positions matching TRBD1. The germline V gene encodes CDR1 LGHDT and CDR2 YNNKEL (reference sequence). With 3 bases clipped from V and 4 bases from J, the junction kept 3 bases outside the gene matches. The CDR3 sequence is 14 residues long. CDR3 in DNA: TGTGCCAGCAGCCAGGGACAGGGATCCTATGGCTACACCTTC. Translating it yields CASSQGQGSYGYTF.

This sequence joins TRBV3-1 (or the pseudogene TRBV3-2) and TRBJ1-5; D may be TRBD1 (5 bases). V was shortened by 1 base and J by 2 bases, with 12 bases between the two germline ends. Germline assignment: CDR1 LGHDT and CDR2 YNNKEL (reference sequence). The CDR3 loop spans 16 amino acids. CDR3 loop: CASSQVSQGRNQPQHF. CDR3 sequence (DNA): TGTGCCAGCAGCCAAGTTTCCCAGGGCCGCAATCAGCCCCAGCATTTT.

This chain's CDR3 is CARSSTNTGELFF. DNA of the CDR3: TGTGCCAGAAGCAGCACGAACACCGGGGAGCTGTTTTTT. The genes are TRBV7-9 and TRBJ2-2; D uncertain. The ends were cut back, 9 bases at V and 0 bases at J, with 8 bases in the middle. This CDR3 comprises 13 residues. Per germline, CDR1 SEHNR and CDR2 FQNEAQ (reference sequence). Complete variable domain (other parts from reference TRBV7-9 and TRBJ2-2): DTGVSQNPRHKITKRGQNVTFRCDPISEHNRLYWYRQTLGQGPEFLTYFQNEAQLEKSRLLSDRFSAERPKGSFSTLEIQRTEQGDSAMYLCARSSTNTGELFFGEGSRLTVL.

The rearrangement joins TRBV7-6 to TRBJ2-7; a possible D gene is TRBD1 (6 bases). From germline, CDR1 is SGHVS and CDR2 FNYEAQ. Between the trimmed V and J ends, which lost 2 bases and 2 bases, there was a span of 10 bases. The CDR3 is 14 amino acids. For the CDR3, the DNA is TGTGCCAGCAGCTTACGGGGACACCCCTACGAGCAGTACTTC. This codes for CASSLRGHPYEQYF. Filled out from reference TRBV7-6 and TRBJ2-7, the complete variable domain reads GAGVSQSPRYKVTKRGQDVALRCDPISGHVSLYWYRQALGQGPEFLTYFNYEAQQDKSGLPNDRFSAERPEGSISTLTIQRTEQRDSAMYRCASSLRGHPYEQYFGPGTRLTVT.

The chain combines TRBV27 with TRBJ1-5; tentative D call: TRBD1 (5 bases). The CDR3 sequence is 15 residues long. CDR1 and CDR2 (germline): MNHEY, SMNVEV (reference sequence). Trimming cost V 3 bases and J 6 bases, with 15 bases left between them. The CDR3 DNA sequence: TGTGCCAGCAGTTTGAGTCAGGGAGGAGGTCAGCCCCAGCATTTT. This sequence encodes CASSLSQGGGQPQHF.

The chain uses TRBV28 and TRBJ1-4, with unresolved D. Germline CDR1 and CDR2: MDHEN and SYDVKM. V was clipped by 11 bases and J by 8 bases, with 24 bases between them. The CDR3 runs 15 residues. CDR3 nucleotides: TGTGCCGGCCCACGGGCGGGGATCAAGTGGGAAAAACTGTTTTTT. Amino acid sequence: CAGPRAGIKWEKLFF.

The gene calls are TRBV7-2 and TRBJ2-3; 9 positions match TRBD1. Per germline, CDR1 SGHTA and CDR2 FQGNSA. CDR3 length: 15 amino acids. V lost 5 bases and J lost 2; bases outside the gene matches: 5. The CDR3 coding sequence is TGTGCCAGCAGCCCGGACAGGGGATACACAGATACGCAGTATTTT. Its translation: CASSPDRGYTDTQYF.

The V call is TRBV5-4, the J call TRBJ1-6; TRBD1 is a possible D gene (5 bases). Germline V lookup: CDR1 SGHNT, CDR2 YYREEE (reference sequence). The CDR3 runs to 18 residues. Trimming pared 4 bases from V and 9 bases from J, leaving 26 bases between. In DNA, the CDR3 is TGTGCCAGCAGCCCCGGAGCAGTGGGGGGGTTGGTCCGTTCACCCCTCCACTTT. Translation: CASSPGAVGGLVRSPLHF.